The 27 T cell receptor beta chains given below trace back to one sample, sequenced in a study of OX40 agonist ivuxolimab in advanced cancers. The method was immunoSEQ multiplex PCR; TCRdb's version includes in-frame clones alone and lacks a portion of them. Of about 85,000 clones in the sample, 70% to 90% were seen once. The starting material was CD4+ or CD8+ T cells sorted from blood, obtained in a trial of the OX40 agonist ivuxolimab. The source of these receptors is an adult with an advanced solid tumor such as melanoma, head and neck, liver or kidney cancer.

The chain recombines TRBV29-1 with TRBJ1-2; a weak D match, TRBD1 (5 bases). The V gene's germline CDR1 is SQVTM and CDR2 ANQGSEA. The CDR3 covers 11 residues. Trimming removed 6 bases from V and 8 bases from J, with 13 bases in between. CDR3 amino acids: CSVAGMGGYTF. DNA of the CDR3: TGCAGCGTGGCAGGGATGGGGGGCTACACCTTC.

CDR3 DNA: TGCGCCAGCAGCATTCCCGGGACAGCAGAAGAGACCCAGTACTTC. Its translation: CASSIPGTAEETQYF. The rearrangement joins TRBV5-1 to TRBJ2-5; 7 bases map to TRBD1. The CDR3 is 15 residues long. V shed 4 bases, J shed 3 bases, and the junction held 9 bases outside the gene matches. CDR1 is SGHRS, CDR2 YFSETQ, per germline.

The V and J genes are TRBV6-6 and TRBJ1-5, with 7 bases lining up with TRBD1. The V segment lost 4 bases and the J segment 7 bases; nucleotides outside the gene matches: 1. CDR3 length: 12 residues. Looked up from germline, CDR1 is MNHNY and CDR2 is SVGAGI (reference sequence). CDR3 coding DNA: TGTGCCAGCAGTTCACAGGGGCAGCCCCAGCATTTT. It is translated as CASSSQGQPQHF.

In this sample, this clone turned up once. V usage is TRBV28 and J usage is TRBJ1-2, with 9 bases aligning to TRBD1. CDR1 is MDHEN, CDR2 SYDVKM, per germline. CDR3 length: 15 amino acids. Trimming took 2 bases from V and 5 from J; bases not matched to a gene: 6. The CDR3 region is CASSLGGTGRYGYTF. The DNA of the CDR3 is TGTGCCAGCAGTTTAGGAGGGACAGGGAGGTATGGCTACACCTTC.

The gene calls are TRBV29-1 and TRBJ2-3; 9 positions agree with TRBD1. CDR1 and CDR2 (germline): SQVTM, ANQGSEA. J was trimmed by 6 bases and V by 2 bases; bases with no gene match: 9. The CDR3 runs to 15 residues. The CDR3 loop is CSVESDRGGADTQYF. CDR3 sequence (DNA): TGCAGCGTTGAATCGGACAGGGGAGGTGCGGATACGCAGTATTTT.

J is TRBJ1-6 and V is TRBV18; TRBD1 aligns across 7 bases. In germline, CDR1 is KGHSH, CDR2 LQKENI. The CDR3 is made up of 14 amino acids. Trimming at V came to 4 bases and at J to 7 bases, leaving 4 bases not matched to a gene. Here the CDR3 DNA reads TGTGCCAGCTCACTTTCAGGGGGGAATTCACCCCTCCACTTT. It specifies CASSLSGGNSPLHF.

As to this clone: This sample includes further DNA sequences coding for the same CDR3. The rearrangement links TRBV19 to TRBJ1-5, with 9 bases that match TRBD1. Germline lookup yields CDR1 LNHDA and CDR2 SQIVND (reference sequence). The CDR3 totals 14 residues. Losses at the gene ends were 4 bases for V and 4 bases for J; bases not matched to a gene: 2. CDR3: CASSTGTGNQPQHF. The CDR3, as DNA: TGTGCCAGTAGTACGGGGACAGGGAATCAGCCCCAGCATTTT.

This clone was picked up one time. The rearrangement links TRBV15 to TRBJ1-2; D is perhaps TRBD1 (5 bases). The CDR3 has 17 amino acids. Germline V gene lookup returns CDR1 LNHNV and CDR2 YYDKDF (reference sequence). The germline V and J ends were trimmed by 5 bases and 2 bases, with 21 bases remaining between them. The CDR3 spells CATSLGGRQPSNYGYTF. The CDR3, as DNA: TGTGCCACCAGCCTGGGGGGACGACAGCCCTCCAACTATGGCTACACCTTC.

This sequence joins TRBV30 and TRBJ2-1; TRBD2 aligns across 12 bases. V shed 2 bases and J 3 bases; nucleotides not matched to a gene: 8. The CDR3 length is 17 residues. The germline gives CDR1 GTSNPN, CDR2 SVGIG (reference sequence). Written as DNA, the CDR3 is TGTGCCTGGAGTCCTACTAGCGGGGGGTACTACTACAATGAGCAGTTCTTC. It specifies CAWSPTSGGYYYNEQFF.

The chain employs TRBV2 and TRBJ1-1, with 11 positions matching TRBD1. The CDR3 has 14 amino acids. With 5 bases clipped from V and 5 bases from J, the junction kept 4 bases outside the gene matches. Germline V gene data show CDR1 as SNHLY and CDR2 as FYNNEI. The CDR3 coding sequence is TGTGCCAGCAGTTTGGACAGGGGGCGGACTGAAGCTTTCTTT. This translates into CASSLDRGRTEAFF.

The V call is TRBV19, the J call TRBJ2-7, with D possibly TRBD1 on 6 matching bases. V lost 9 bases and J 7 bases, leaving 16 bases between the germline ends. CDR1 LNHDA and CDR2 SQIVND come from the germline V gene (reference sequence). There are 12 residues in the CDR3. CDR3 protein: CASQNRVGEQYF. As DNA, the CDR3 is TGTGCCAGCCAAAACAGGGTTGGGGAGCAGTACTTC.

This chain joins TRBV11-3 and TRBJ2-5; 7 nucleotides match TRBD2. V lost 4 bases to trimming and J lost 2 bases; unmatched junction nucleotides: 1. The CDR3 covers 13 residues. Germline V gene lookup returns CDR1 SGHNT and CDR2 YENEEA. The CDR3 DNA reads as TGTGCCAGCAGCTGGACTAGGCAAGAGACCCAGTACTTC. Protein sequence: CASSWTRQETQYF.

J is TRBJ2-2 and V is TRBV5-1; D call uncertain. V lost 0 bases and J lost 6, with 6 bases in between. From germline, CDR1 is SGHRS and CDR2 YFSETQ. CDR3 length: 13 residues. The CDR3 DNA sequence: TGCGCCAGCAGCTTGGGAGGAGCCGGGGAGCTGTTTTTT. Protein product: CASSLGGAGELFF.

The genes are TRBV27 and TRBJ2-7; 7 bases map to TRBD1. J lost 2 bases, V lost 6 bases, and 16 bases had no gene match. Germline V gene sequence: CDR1 MNHEY, CDR2 SMNVEV (reference sequence). The CDR3 is made up of 17 amino acids. The CDR3 nucleotides are TGTGCCAGCAGGCGTACAGGGGCCCCATCTTATCCCTACGAGCAGTACTTC. Translating gives CASRRTGAPSYPYEQYF.

This chain joins TRBV29-1 and TRBJ2-7, with D perhaps assigned TRBD1 or TRBD2 (5 bases each). The V end lost 6 bases, the J end lost 2 bases, and 14 bases lay between the germline ends. CDR1 and CDR2 from the germline V gene are SQVTM and ANQGSEA. This CDR3 is built from 13 residues. CDR3 region: CSVASGGTYEQYF. In nucleotides, the CDR3 is TGCAGCGTCGCGTCTGGGGGAACCTACGAGCAGTACTTC.

As regards this clone: Germline is not matched at one junction end, which may reflect a read error. This rearrangement joins TRBV7-7 to TRBJ2-3; tentative D call: TRBD1 (6 bases). CDR1 is SSHAT, CDR2 FNYEAQ, per germline (reference sequence). There are 14 residues in the CDR3. The CDR3 region is CASSLDRFSDTQYF. DNA of the CDR3: TGTGCTAGCAGCTTAGACAGGTTTTCCGATACGCAGTATTTT.

This CDR3 is CASRRGLAGDGETQYF. CDR3 coding DNA: TGTGCCAGCAGAAGGGGGCTAGCGGGGGACGGAGAGACCCAGTACTTC. The chain combines TRBV5-4 with TRBJ2-5, with 10 bases aligning to TRBD2. Looked up from germline, CDR1 is SGHNT and CDR2 is YYREEE (reference sequence). J lost 4 bases, V lost 5 bases, and 11 bases had no gene match. The CDR3 length is 16 residues.

The chain combines TRBV9 with TRBJ2-3; 9 positions agree with TRBD2. This CDR3 has 14 residues. CDR1 is SGDLS, CDR2 YYNGEE, per germline. The J segment lost 5 bases and the V segment lost 4 bases, leaving 5 bases of the junction unmatched. CDR3 in amino acids: CASSFSGGEDTQYF. CDR3 DNA: TGTGCCAGCAGCTTTAGCGGGGGTGAAGATACGCAGTATTTT. The variable domain in full, completed from reference TRBV9 and TRBJ2-3, reads DSGVTQTPKHLITATGQRVTLRCSPRSGDLSVYWYQQSLDQGLQFLIQYYNGEERAKGNILERFSAQQFPDLHSELNLSSLELGDSALYFCASSFSGGEDTQYFGPGTRLTVL.

A note on this clone: Other DNA sequences in the sample encode the same CDR3. The chain recombines TRBV6-1 with TRBJ1-2; no clear D gene. The germline gives CDR1 MNHNS, CDR2 SASEGT. The CDR3 spans 11 residues. Between the trimmed V and J ends, which lost 5 bases and 7 bases, there was a span of 8 bases. Written as DNA, the CDR3 is TGTGCCAGCAGTCCCGCCGGTGGCTACACCTTC. The encoded protein is CASSPAGGYTF.

The genes are TRBV7-6 and TRBJ1-1; D remains ambiguous. Per germline, CDR1 SGHVS and CDR2 FNYEAQ. The CDR3 runs 13 residues. Trimming left V 5 bases short and J 3 bases short, with 10 bases between. This CDR3 is CASSPSRYTEAFF. CDR3 DNA sequence: TGTGCCAGCAGCCCCTCGAGGTACACTGAAGCTTTCTTT.

CDR3 nucleotides: TGCGCCAGCAGCCAAGGACAGGGAAGGTGGGAGACCCAGTACTTC. It yields the protein CASSQGQGRWETQYF. The rearrangement links TRBV4-1 to TRBJ2-5, with 7 bases aligning to TRBD1. The V gene's germline CDR1 is MGHRA and CDR2 YSYEKL. V shed 1 base, J shed 5 bases, and the junction held 7 bases outside the gene matches. CDR3 size: 15 residues.

V usage is TRBV19 and J usage is TRBJ1-1, with TRBD1 matching 7 bases. This CDR3 is 15 amino acids long. Per germline, CDR1 LNHDA and CDR2 SQIVND (reference sequence). V dropped 4 bases and J dropped 1; count of bases not matched to a gene: 6. The CDR3 DNA reads as TGTGCCAGTAGTAAAAGGGGGCAGGGGAACACTGAAGCTTTCTTT. Translating it yields CASSKRGQGNTEAFF.

The genes are TRBV5-4 and TRBJ2-7, with D possibly TRBD1 on 6 matching bases. V lost 5 bases, J lost 0 bases, and 12 bases lay in between. The CDR3 totals 14 residues. The V gene's germline CDR1 is SGHNT and CDR2 YYREEE (reference sequence). CDR3 nucleotide sequence: TGTGCCAGCAGTCAGGACAGACTCTCCTACGAGCAGTACTTC. Its protein is CASSQDRLSYEQYF.

The chain has TRBV7-2 and TRBJ1-2, with D perhaps TRBD1 (6 bases). In germline, CDR1 is SGHTA, CDR2 FQGNSA. The CDR3 contains 14 residues. The V gene lost 5 bases and the J gene lost 6 bases, with 16 bases spanning the gap. This chain's CDR3 is CASSKAGGADGYTF. The CDR3 DNA is TGTGCCAGCAGCAAGGCGGGGGGCGCGGATGGCTACACCTTC.

J is TRBJ1-3 and V is TRBV28, with 10 nucleotides matching TRBD1. CDR3 size: 16 residues. The germline V gene encodes CDR1 MDHEN and CDR2 SYDVKM. Germline trimming cut 4 bases from V and 3 bases from J; bases unmatched to any gene: 6. CDR3: CASSSPGQGYGNTIYF. The CDR3 coding sequence is TGTGCCAGCAGTTCGCCGGGACAGGGGTATGGAAACACCATATATTTT.

V and J are TRBV5-5 and TRBJ2-2, with 7 positions matching TRBD2. The CDR3 totals 17 residues. Germline values: CDR1 SGHKS, CDR2 YYEKEE (reference sequence). Trimming cost V 3 bases and J 4 bases; bases outside gene matches: 12. This chain's CDR3 is CASSSPPASGTTGELFF. Written as DNA, the CDR3 is TGTGCCAGCAGCTCCCCCCCGGCTAGCGGTACCACCGGGGAGCTGTTTTTT. Looking up the rest from reference TRBV5-5 and TRBJ2-2 gives the full variable domain: DAGVTQSPTHLIKTRGQQVTLRCSPISGHKSVSWYQQVLGQGPQFIFQYYEKEERGRGNFPDRFSARQFPNYSSELNVNALLLGDSALYLCASSSPPASGTTGELFFGEGSRLTVL.

The chain recombines TRBV14 with TRBJ2-5; D uncertain. CDR3 length equals 14 residues. In germline, CDR1 is SGHDN, CDR2 FVKESK. V gave up 2 bases and J gave up 2 bases, with 9 bases separating them. In DNA, the CDR3 is TGTGCCAGCAGCCAACTCCGGTTTCAAGAGACCCAGTACTTC. As protein: CASSQLRFQETQYF.